The 26 T cell receptor beta chains given below trace back to one sample, sequenced in a study of Ad26.COV2.S vaccination and SARS-CoV-2 variants. Treatment defined: about 20 received Ad26.COV2.S at low or high dose, single or two shots; several received placebo; per-sample allocation not given. The samples date from day 63 after the first vaccine or placebo injection. Some clones are missing from TCRdb's copy, which holds only in-frame ones; the method was immunoSEQ multiplex PCR. The sample lists about 420,000 clones; roughly 90% were seen once. This specimen was peripheral blood, taken in a trial of Ad26.COV2.S vaccine versus placebo. The receptors stem from a person between 18 and 60 years old who received the Ad26.COV2.S COVID-19 vaccine or a placebo.

The CDR3 here is CASSLWNADGDTGELFF. CDR3 sequence (DNA): TGTGCCAGCAGTTTATGGAACGCGGACGGGGACACCGGGGAGCTGTTTTTT. The rearrangement uses TRBV28 and TRBJ2-2, with D perhaps matching TRBD2 (5 bases). The CDR3 has 17 amino acids. Trimming removed 0 bases from V and 3 bases from J, with 14 bases in between. Germline-derived CDR1 and CDR2 are MDHEN and SYDVKM.

The V and J genes are TRBV6-1 and TRBJ1-5; TRBD1 matches 9 bases. The CDR3 is 16 residues long. Germline V gives CDR1 MNHNS, CDR2 SASEGT. The trim removed 4 bases at V and 5 bases at J, leaving 9 bases unmatched. The CDR3 loop is CASSGSRDRVYQPQHF. In nucleotides, the CDR3 is TGTGCCAGCAGTGGTTCCCGGGACAGGGTTTATCAGCCCCAGCATTTT.

This chain connects TRBV4-1 to TRBJ2-5; D may correspond to TRBD1 or TRBD2 (5 bases each). This CDR3 spans 13 amino acids. CDR1 and CDR2 (germline): MGHRA, YSYEKL. The germline V and J ends were trimmed by 8 bases and 5 bases, with 15 bases remaining between them. The CDR3 DNA reads TGCGCCAGCGGATTGGGGGTCGGGGAGACCCAGTACTTC. Encoded protein: CASGLGVGETQYF.

This sequence joins TRBV5-4 and TRBJ1-1; possible D gene TRBD1, 5 bases. The CDR3 totals 14 residues. Germline lookup yields CDR1 SGHNT and CDR2 YYREEE (reference sequence). V was shortened by 3 bases and J by 4 bases, with 13 bases between the two germline ends. The DNA for the CDR3 is TGTGCCAGCAGCTCGAAAACAGGTAGCACTGAAGCTTTCTTT. Its translation is CASSSKTGSTEAFF.

This clone was recorded once. The chain couples TRBV6-4 to TRBJ2-3, with 8 bases that match TRBD2. Germline lookup yields CDR1 MRHNA and CDR2 SNTAGT. CDR3 length: 15 amino acids. Trimming took 6 bases from V and 3 from J; bases not matched to a gene: 8. In DNA form, the CDR3 reads TGTGCCAGCAGCCACACGGGGGGGGCGACAGATACGCAGTATTTT. It specifies CASSHTGGATDTQYF.

This chain joins TRBV28 and TRBJ2-7; 7 positions agree with TRBD1. The CDR3 spans 14 residues. V lost 4 bases, J lost 2 bases, and 5 bases stayed unmatched. Looked up from germline, CDR1 is MDHEN and CDR2 is SYDVKM. The CDR3 reads CASSSTGVPYEQYF. As DNA, the CDR3 is TGTGCCAGCAGTTCAACAGGGGTACCCTACGAGCAGTACTTC.

This chain joins TRBV5-4 and TRBJ2-2; TRBD2 matches at 8 bases. J was trimmed by 1 base and V by 4 bases; bases with no gene match: 6. The CDR3 runs 16 residues. Germline V CDR1 and CDR2: SGHNT, YYREEE (reference sequence). The CDR3 sequence: CASSPGGAGNTGELFF. Written as DNA, the CDR3 is TGTGCCAGCAGCCCGGGAGGGGCGGGGAACACCGGGGAGCTGTTTTTT.

The chain is built from TRBV7-2 and TRBJ2-5; D ambiguous. This CDR3 is built from 11 residues. The germline V gene encodes CDR1 SGHTA and CDR2 FQGNSA. V lost 3 bases, J lost 1 base, and 0 bases lay in between. In DNA, the CDR3 is TGTGCCAGCAGCTTCCAAGAGACCCAGTACTTC. Translation gives CASSFQETQYF. The entire variable domain, with the rest obtained from reference TRBV7-2 and TRBJ2-5, is as follows: GAGVSQSPSNKVTEKGKDVELRCDPISGHTALYWYRQSLGQGLEFLIYFQGNSAPDKSGLPSDRFSAERTGGSVSTLTIQRTQQEDSAVYLCASSFQETQYFGPGTRLLVL.

The rearrangement links TRBV20-1 to TRBJ1-1; 8 bases map to TRBD1. Germline V gives CDR1 DFQATT, CDR2 SNEGSKA (reference sequence). The junction had 7 bases not matched to a gene; V was cut back by 3 bases and J by 4 bases. The CDR3 is 14 residues long. The CDR3 sequence is CSASSGGAVTEAFF. The CDR3, as DNA: TGCAGTGCTAGTTCAGGGGGCGCGGTCACTGAAGCTTTCTTT.

The rearrangement uses TRBV2 and TRBJ2-1; possibly TRBD2 for D (7 bases). With 6 bases removed from V and 5 bases from J, the gap between germline ends came to 11 bases. The CDR3 covers 13 residues. Germline values: CDR1 SNHLY, CDR2 FYNNEI. The CDR3 loop is CASSAGAHNEQFF. Written as DNA, the CDR3 is TGTGCCAGCAGCGCGGGGGCGCACAATGAGCAGTTCTTC.

The chain is built from TRBV28 and TRBJ2-5; D possibly corresponds to TRBD2 (6 bases). CDR3 length: 15 residues. V lost 1 base and J lost 5, with 14 bases in between. Germline V CDR1 and CDR2: MDHEN, SYDVKM. In DNA form, the CDR3 reads TGTGCCAGCAGTTTATCGGGACCGGCGGGGGAGACCCAGTACTTC. Encoded protein: CASSLSGPAGETQYF.

As for this clone: The same CDR3 also results from other DNA sequences found in this sample. The chain combines TRBV7-2 with TRBJ2-7; D not certain. This CDR3 is 11 amino acids long. Trimming stripped 3 bases from V and 5 bases from J, with 5 bases between. From germline, CDR1 is SGHTA and CDR2 FQGNSA. The CDR3 sequence is CASSLVHEQYF. The CDR3 DNA reads as TGTGCCAGCAGCTTGGTCCACGAGCAGTACTTC.

V and J are TRBV27 and TRBJ2-3; 8 bases are shared with TRBD2. The CDR3 length is 16 residues. Trimming took 5 bases from V and 6 from J; bases not matched to a gene: 13. From germline, CDR1 is MNHEY and CDR2 SMNVEV (reference sequence). The CDR3 reads CASSPLKSGGPDTQYF. The DNA for the CDR3 is TGTGCCAGCAGTCCGCTAAAAAGCGGGGGTCCGGATACGCAGTATTTT.

On this clone itself: One end of the junction varies from germline; a read error may be responsible. V gene TRBV5-4 combines with J gene TRBJ1-3; no firm D call. Per germline, CDR1 SGHNT and CDR2 YYREEE (reference sequence). CDR3 length: 12 residues. DNA for the CDR3: TGTGCCAGCAGCTTTCCGGGAAGCACCATATATTTT. Amino acids: CASSFPGSTIYF.

This chain uses TRBV6-5 with TRBJ2-3, with 8 bases that match TRBD1. The CDR3 contains 15 residues. V shed 6 bases, J shed 2 bases, and the junction held 7 bases outside the gene matches. Germline V gives CDR1 MNHEY, CDR2 SVGAGI. The CDR3: CASSGDRTITDTQYF. CDR3 coding DNA: TGTGCCAGCAGCGGGGACAGGACAATCACAGATACGCAGTATTTT.

The gene calls are TRBV29-1 and TRBJ2-1; 12 bases are shared with TRBD2. Germline CDR1 and CDR2: SQVTM and ANQGSEA. The trim removed 8 bases at V and 4 bases at J, leaving 6 bases unmatched. This CDR3 contains 14 residues. As DNA, the CDR3 is TGCAGCTTTGGACTAGCGGGGCCTTACAATGAGCAGTTCTTC. Translation gives CSFGLAGPYNEQFF.

This clone was seen once. The gene calls are TRBV18 and TRBJ2-3; D not resolved. Trimming removed 5 bases from V and 0 bases from J, with 6 bases in between. This CDR3 region has 13 residues. The germline V gene encodes CDR1 KGHSH and CDR2 LQKENI. CDR3 amino acids: CASSTYSTDTQYF. The CDR3 coding sequence is TGTGCCAGCTCAACTTATAGCACAGATACGCAGTATTTT.

The V and J genes are TRBV9 and TRBJ1-4; D is possibly TRBD1 (6 bases). Trimming took 3 bases from V and 8 from J, leaving 20 bases between them. CDR1 is SGDLS, CDR2 YYNGEE, per germline. The CDR3 totals 16 residues. The CDR3 DNA follows: TGTGCCAGCAGCGGGGGCTCGGACAGCGTAGGGGAAAAACTGTTTTTT. Amino acids: CASSGGSDSVGEKLFF.

CDR3 amino acids: CSATINEQFF. The CDR3 DNA is TGCAGCGCTACGATTAATGAGCAGTTCTTC. The chain carries TRBV29-1 and TRBJ2-1; D gene uncertain. The V gene's germline CDR1 is SQVTM and CDR2 ANQGSEA. V lost 7 bases and J 7 bases, leaving 8 bases between the germline ends. The CDR3 runs to 10 residues.

J is TRBJ2-1 and V is TRBV6-5; D might be TRBD2 (6 bases). This CDR3 has 14 residues. Trimming shortened V by 5 bases and J by 0 bases, and 8 bases separated the two germline ends. Germline assignment: CDR1 MNHEY and CDR2 SVGAGI. The CDR3 nucleotides read TGTGCCAGCAGTACCGGGAGCTCCTACAATGAGCAGTTCTTC. Translation: CASSTGSSYNEQFF.

The chain has TRBV5-4 and TRBJ2-7, with a weak D call TRBD1 (5 bases). This CDR3 contains 13 residues. The germline V gene has CDR1 SGHNT and CDR2 YYREEE (reference sequence). Trimming pared 1 base from V and 2 bases from J, leaving 7 bases between. CDR3 loop: CASSLQGAYEQYF. The CDR3 bases are TGTGCCAGCAGCTTGCAGGGTGCCTACGAGCAGTACTTC.

The chain links TRBV7-9 to TRBJ2-7; 7 nucleotides align to TRBD1. CDR3 length: 14 amino acids. After removal of 9 bases from V and 2 bases from J, the junction contained 10 bases not matched to a gene. CDR1 and CDR2 (germline): SEHNR, FQNEAQ (reference sequence). CDR3 nucleotide sequence: TGTGCCAGTCGAGCCACCGGGACAGCCTACGAGCAGTACTTC. Translation: CASRATGTAYEQYF.

The chain links TRBV11-2 to TRBJ1-2, with D perhaps matching TRBD1 (5 bases). The CDR3 covers 14 residues. The V gene's germline CDR1 is SGHAT and CDR2 FQNNGV. V lost 5 bases to trimming and J lost 8 bases, with 18 bases between them. The DNA for the CDR3 is TGTGCCAGCAGCAACCGGGACCCCCGGAAGGGCTACACCTTC. Protein product: CASSNRDPRKGYTF.

The chain is built from TRBV10-3 and TRBJ2-7; 8 bases line up with TRBD1. With 6 bases clipped from V and 5 bases from J, the junction kept 3 bases outside the gene matches. The CDR3 is 12 residues long. Germline CDR1 ENHRY, CDR2 SYGVKD. This chain's CDR3 is CAIRVTGDEQYF. The CDR3 DNA reads TGTGCCATCAGGGTGACAGGGGACGAGCAGTACTTC.

The chain recombines TRBV7-9 with TRBJ2-3, with 8 nucleotides matching TRBD1. CDR1 is SEHNR, CDR2 FQNEAQ, per germline (reference sequence). Trimming took 5 bases from V and 2 from J; bases not matched to a gene: 12. This CDR3 comprises 17 residues. The CDR3 spells CASSDWTGRRTTDTQYF. DNA for the CDR3: TGTGCCAGCAGCGACTGGACAGGGAGGAGGACCACAGATACGCAGTATTTT.

The genes are TRBV7-2 and TRBJ1-5, with D unclear. The CDR3 runs to 15 residues. The V gene lost 1 base and the J gene lost 0 bases, with 7 bases spanning the gap. Germline CDR1 SGHTA, CDR2 FQGNSA. CDR3 residues: CASSLDGYSNQPQHF. In DNA, the CDR3 is TGTGCCAGCAGCTTAGACGGATATAGCAATCAGCCCCAGCATTTT.